The 18 T cell receptor beta chains reported below all come from one sample, sequenced in a study of T cells in Graves' hyperthyroidism and ophthalmopathy. RNA transcripts served as the template for amplifying TCR beta CDR3 regions. HTBI primers were the set used in a first-round RT-PCR of the TCR CDR3. TCRdb processed the multiplex PCR reads anew with MiXCR; each CDR3 protein has one entry. This table has around 380,000 distinct CDR3 sequences, roughly 14% appearing once. The sequenced material came from blood. Receptors were obtained from a man younger than 45 with Graves' hyperthyroidism that later progressed to Graves' ophthalmopathy.

The chain employs TRBV18 and TRBJ2-3; 9 nucleotides match TRBD2. V gave up 5 bases and J gave up 4 bases; unmatched junction bases: 13. The CDR3 runs to 17 residues. The germline gives CDR1 KGHSH, CDR2 LQKENI. The DNA of the CDR3 is TGTGCCAGCTCATCAACGGCGGGGGGGCGTCTTGCAGATACGCAGTATTTT. Amino acid sequence: CASSSTAGGRLADTQYF. The full variable domain, completed using reference TRBV18 and TRBJ2-3, is NAGVMQNPRHLVRRRGQEARLRCSPMKGHSHVYWYRQLPEEGLKFMVYLQKENIIDESGMPKERFSAEFPKEGPSILRIQQVVRGDSAAYFCASSSTAGGRLADTQYFGPGTRLTVL.

In its sample, this clonotype was seen a few times. The chain uses TRBV19 and TRBJ2-1; possible D gene TRBD2, 7 bases. The CDR3 has 16 amino acids. Trimming stripped 5 bases from V and 6 bases from J, with 20 bases between. Germline CDR1 reads LNHDA; CDR2 reads SQIVND (reference sequence). Written as DNA, the CDR3 is TGTGCCAGTAGTGAGGGGGGGTCCGAGACTGGCAATGAGCAGTTCTTC. Residues: CASSEGGSETGNEQFF.

The sample holds a few counts of this clonotype. The chain links TRBV20-1 to TRBJ1-5; 7 bases are a match to TRBD1. From germline, CDR1 is DFQATT and CDR2 SNEGSKA (reference sequence). Trimming at V came to 1 base and at J to 5 bases, leaving 8 bases not matched to a gene. This CDR3 is 15 amino acids long. The CDR3 coding sequence is TGCAGTGCTAGAGTACAGGGGTGGGGGGATCAGCCCCAGCATTTT. Protein: CSARVQGWGDQPQHF.

In its sample, this clonotype was seen many times. V usage is TRBV9 and J usage is TRBJ1-2; D unresolved. V was shortened by 5 bases and J by 4 bases, with 6 bases between the two germline ends. The CDR3 is made up of 11 amino acids. The germline V gene has CDR1 SGDLS and CDR2 YYNGEE. The chain's CDR3 is CASSDLYGYTF. CDR3 DNA sequence: TGTGCCAGCAGTGACCTCTATGGCTACACCTTC.

This clonotype showed up many times. The chain combines TRBV11-2 with TRBJ2-7; D gene ambiguous. This CDR3 comprises 14 residues. Germline V CDR1 and CDR2: SGHAT, FQNNGV. V lost 5 bases, J lost 2 bases, and 13 bases lay in between. The CDR3 reads CASSLRNGPYEQYF. The CDR3 region has the DNA TGTGCCAGCAGCCTAAGGAACGGACCCTACGAGCAGTACTTC.

This clonotype appeared a few times. The rearrangement links TRBV5-5 to TRBJ2-5; weak D call: TRBD1 (6 bases). The CDR3 has 17 amino acids. Per the germline V gene, CDR1 is SGHKS and CDR2 is YYEKEE (reference sequence). V dropped 0 bases and J dropped 1 base, with 16 bases sitting between them. The CDR3 DNA sequence: TGTGCCAGCAGCTTGGCCTGGGCAGGGGAGCTCCAAGAGACCCAGTACTTC. Translated: CASSLAWAGELQETQYF.

CDR3 DNA sequence: TGTGCCAGCAGCTTAAGGCCGGCAGAGGGTGAGCAGTTCTTC. It specifies CASSLRPAEGEQFF. This chain connects TRBV7-2 to TRBJ2-1; D perhaps matches TRBD2 (5 bases). Germline V gene data show CDR1 as SGHTA and CDR2 as FQGNSA. V was shortened by 2 bases and J by 9 bases, with 14 bases between the two germline ends. The CDR3 covers 14 residues. The full variable domain, in which reference TRBV7-2 and TRBJ2-1 provide the parts outside the CDR3, is GAGVSQSPSNKVTEKGKDVELRCDPISGHTALYWYRQSLGQGLEFLIYFQGNSAPDKSGLPSDRFSAERTGGSVSTLTIQRTQQEDSAVYLCASSLRPAEGEQFFGPGTRLTVL.

J is TRBJ1-1 and V is TRBV11-1, with 9 bases matching TRBD1. Per the germline V gene, CDR1 is SGHAT and CDR2 is FQDESV (reference sequence). With V trimmed by 0 bases and J by 1 base, 9 bases remained unmatched. The CDR3 has 18 residues. This chain's CDR3 is CASSLARGTGRANTEAFF. The CDR3 DNA reads TGTGCCAGCAGCTTAGCGCGGGGGACAGGGCGGGCGAACACTGAAGCTTTCTTT.

This clonotype has ten or more counts. This chain links TRBV5-1 with TRBJ2-7; 10 bases are a match to TRBD1. In germline, CDR1 is SGHRS, CDR2 YFSETQ. The CDR3 is made up of 14 amino acids. V lost 4 bases to trimming and J lost 6 bases; unmatched junction nucleotides: 7. This chain's CDR3 is CASSTGTGEGEQYF. CDR3 sequence (DNA): TGCGCCAGCAGCACAGGGACAGGGGAGGGCGAGCAGTACTTC.

In its sample, this clonotype was seen a few times. J is TRBJ2-1 and V is TRBV6-1, with 9 positions matching TRBD2. Germline lookup yields CDR1 MNHNS and CDR2 SASEGT. Trimming took 6 bases from V and 2 from J; bases not matched to a gene: 8. This CDR3 is built from 16 residues. The DNA for the CDR3 is TGTGCCAGCAGACCCATAGCGGGGGCCCCCTACAATGAGCAGTTCTTC. Its protein is CASRPIAGAPYNEQFF.

The chain has TRBV5-1 and TRBJ2-2; 9 nucleotides match TRBD1. Germline V gene lookup returns CDR1 SGHRS and CDR2 YFSETQ. This CDR3 region has 16 residues. V trimming: 4 bases; J trimming: 3 bases; junction bases outside the gene matches: 7. The CDR3 DNA is TGCGCCAGCAGCCAAACAGGGGGCGCAGACACCGGGGAGCTGTTTTTT. Translation gives CASSQTGGADTGELFF.

CDR3 DNA sequence: TGTGCCAGCAGTCACGGGGGGAGGGCGTACGAGCAGTACTTC. Protein sequence: CASSHGGRAYEQYF. The chain uses TRBV28 and TRBJ2-7, with TRBD2 identical over 7 bases. CDR1 is MDHEN and CDR2 is SYDVKM in the germline V gene. This CDR3 is 14 amino acids long. V shed 5 bases, J shed 4 bases, and the junction held 8 bases outside the gene matches.

The chain uses TRBV24-1 and TRBJ2-2; D remains unclear. The CDR3 has 15 amino acids. V was clipped by 1 base and J by 3 bases, with 8 bases between them. Looked up from germline, CDR1 is KGHDR and CDR2 is SFDVKD. As DNA, the CDR3 is TGTGCCACCAGTGATTTCAGGTCGGACACCGGGGAGCTGTTTTTT. This gives the protein CATSDFRSDTGELFF.

This clonotype was seen repeatedly, ten times or more. This chain connects TRBV28 to TRBJ2-5, with 9 bases matching TRBD1. CDR3 length: 17 amino acids. CDR1 is MDHEN and CDR2 is SYDVKM in the germline V gene. V dropped 6 bases and J dropped 0; count of bases not matched to a gene: 11. Here the CDR3 DNA reads TGTGCCAGCAGCCCCCCGGCGGACAGGGGATACCAAGAGACCCAGTACTTC. This encodes CASSPPADRGYQETQYF.

In its sample, this clonotype was seen many times. The chain joins TRBV20-1 to TRBJ1-5; D may be TRBD1 (5 bases). Trimming shortened V by 0 bases and J by 6 bases, and 15 bases separated the two germline ends. Germline values: CDR1 DFQATT, CDR2 SNEGSKA (reference sequence). The CDR3 length is 15 residues. In nucleotides, the CDR3 is TGCAGTGCTAGAGACAGGGAACTTGGGGGTCAGCCCCAGCATTTT. It codes for CSARDRELGGQPQHF.

This clonotype was observed at least ten times. The chain is built from TRBV28 and TRBJ2-7; weak D call: TRBD1 (5 bases). CDR1 is MDHEN and CDR2 is SYDVKM in the germline V gene. The CDR3 totals 14 residues. V lost 6 bases and J 2 bases, leaving 14 bases between the germline ends. CDR3: CASSFLAQAYEQYF. In DNA, the CDR3 is TGTGCCAGCAGCTTCCTCGCACAGGCCTACGAGCAGTACTTC.

The J gene is TRBJ1-2, the V gene TRBV14; D is undetermined. The CDR3 length is 13 residues. Germline V gene data show CDR1 as SGHDN and CDR2 as FVKESK. Trimming stripped 0 bases from V and 4 bases from J, with 6 bases between. The CDR3 coding sequence is TGTGCCAGCAGCCAAGACAGTCTCTATGGCTACACCTTC. Encoded protein: CASSQDSLYGYTF.

In this sample, this clonotype turned up many times. The chain recombines TRBV28 with TRBJ1-6, with D uncertain. V lost 2 bases and J 9 bases, leaving 5 bases between the germline ends. CDR1 MDHEN and CDR2 SYDVKM come from the germline V gene. CDR3 length equals 12 residues. The CDR3 DNA reads TGTGCCAGCAGTTTAGTAGGTTCACCCCTCCACTTT. This translates into CASSLVGSPLHF.